The rows below give T cell receptor beta chains drawn from one sample of a study of T cell responses to AZD1222 COVID-19 vaccine. Clones were sequenced by immunoSEQ multiplex PCR, and TCRdb holds only the in-frame ones, with some missing. The table lists about 150,000 clones, 87% of them singletons. This material consisted of peripheral blood, taken 28 days after the second AZD1222 dose. The source is an adult who received the AZD1222 COVID-19 vaccine. Both conserved end residues are part of each CDR3. The order of the fields is V gene, D gene, clone size, J gene, CDR3 protein, CDR3 DNA. The D gene is left open where the match is weak. Clone sizes are given selectively: once, few, many, or a class where the clone is expanded.

V: TRBV11-2
D: -
size: -
J: TRBJ1-5
CDR3: CASSLGSAGQPQHF
DNA: TGTGCCAGCAGCTTAGGGTCCGCCGGGCAGCCCCAGCATTTT

V: TRBV10-3
D: TRBD1
size: -
J: TRBJ2-7
CDR3: CAISGEGQGFEQYF
DNA: TGTGCCATCAGTGGGGAGGGACAGGGGTTCGAGCAGTACTTC

V: TRBV10-2
D: TRBD1
size: -
J: TRBJ2-2
CDR3: CASSEWLGGVTGELFF
DNA: TGCGCCAGCAGTGAGTGGTTAGGGGGCGTGACCGGGGAGCTGTTTTTT

V: TRBV28
D: -
size: -
J: TRBJ1-2
CDR3: CASIQQGTYGYTF
DNA: TGTGCCAGCATCCAACAGGGTACCTATGGCTACACCTTC

V: TRBV3-1/TRBV3-2
D: -
size: -
J: TRBJ2-6
CDR3: CASWGRDYTGANVLTF
DNA: TGTGCCAGCTGGGGGCGGGATTATACTGGGGCCAACGTCCTGACTTTC

V: TRBV28
D: -
size: once
J: TRBJ2-4
CDR3: CASSFGLAKNIQYF
DNA: TGTGCCAGCAGTTTCGGGCTAGCCAAAAACATTCAGTACTTC

V: TRBV2
D: TRBD1
size: -
J: TRBJ2-3
CDR3: CASRPRQGSTDTQYF
DNA: TGTGCCAGCAGGCCCCGACAGGGGAGCACAGATACGCAGTATTTT

V: TRBV11-2
D: -
size: -
J: TRBJ1-1
CDR3: CASSLEFAGSEAFF
DNA: TGTGCCAGCAGCTTAGAGTTTGCAGGATCTGAAGCTTTCTTT

V: TRBV28
D: -
size: once
J: TRBJ1-2
CDR3: CASSLPYQYYGYTF
DNA: TGTGCCAGCAGTTTGCCATACCAGTACTATGGCTACACCTTC

V: TRBV7-2
D: -
size: -
J: TRBJ2-1
CDR3: CASSFDWSNEQFF
DNA: TGTGCCAGCAGCTTTGACTGGAGCAATGAGCAGTTCTTC

V: TRBV3-1/TRBV3-2
D: -
size: -
J: TRBJ1-3
CDR3: CASSALLGGNSGNTIYF
DNA: TGTGCCAGCAGCGCACTTCTGGGTGGCAACTCTGGAAACACCATATATTTT

V: TRBV12-1
D: -
size: -
J: TRBJ2-7
CDR3: CASSHRTSGRGEQYF
DNA: TGTGCCAGCAGCCATCGGACTAGCGGGAGAGGGGAGCAGTACTTC

V: TRBV3-1/TRBV3-2
D: TRBD1
size: -
J: TRBJ1-1
CDR3: CASSQTGGYYTEAFF
DNA: TGTGCCAGCAGTCAGACAGGGGGCTATTACACTGAAGCTTTCTTT

V: TRBV28
D: -
size: -
J: TRBJ2-1
CDR3: CASSPFLGGNSYNEQFF
DNA: TGTGCCAGCAGCCCATTCCTGGGCGGGAACTCCTACAATGAGCAGTTCTTC

V: TRBV6-5
D: -
size: -
J: TRBJ1-2
CDR3: CASSYGDYGYTF
DNA: TGTGCCAGCAGTTACGGGGACTATGGCTACACCTTC

V: TRBV9
D: -
size: -
J: TRBJ2-7
CDR3: CASSPLGTSYGQYF
DNA: TGTGCCAGCAGCCCCCTTGGGACTTCCTACGGGCAGTACTTC

V: TRBV10-1
D: -
size: -
J: TRBJ1-3
CDR3: CASSESGGQSSGNTIYF
DNA: TGCGCCAGCAGTGAGTCGGGGGGCCAGAGCTCTGGAAACACCATATATTTT

V: TRBV19
D: -
size: -
J: TRBJ1-5
CDR3: CASSILGAGGHQPQHF
DNA: TGTGCCAGTAGTATACTTGGGGCAGGAGGCCATCAGCCCCAGCATTTT

V: TRBV10-3
D: TRBD1
size: -
J: TRBJ2-7
CDR3: CAISNDRVGDEQYF
DNA: TGTGCCATCAGTAATGACAGGGTCGGCGACGAGCAGTACTTC

V: TRBV6-5
D: -
size: once
J: TRBJ1-1
CDR3: CASSYSKLTEAFF
DNA: TGTGCCAGCAGTTACTCCAAGTTGACCGAAGCTTTCTTT

V: TRBV7-3
D: TRBD1
size: -
J: TRBJ2-7
CDR3: CASSLKRGPYEQYF
DNA: TGTGCCAGCAGCTTAAAGAGGGGGCCCTACGAGCAGTACTTC

V: TRBV9
D: TRBD2
size: once
J: TRBJ2-1
CDR3: CASSVVPGTSGGNEQFF
DNA: TGTGCCAGCAGCGTAGTACCCGGGACTAGCGGGGGCAATGAGCAGTTCTTC

V: TRBV7-2
D: -
size: -
J: TRBJ1-6
CDR3: CASSLVVRAGSPLHF
DNA: TGTGCCAGCAGCTTAGTTGTCAGGGCGGGTTCACCCCTCCACTTT

V: TRBV2
D: TRBD2
size: -
J: TRBJ2-3
CDR3: CASSEENTSGRTTDTQYF
DNA: TGTGCCAGCAGTGAAGAGAATACTAGCGGGAGGACCACAGATACGCAGTATTTT

V: TRBV24-1
D: TRBD2
size: -
J: TRBJ2-7
CDR3: CATSDPSGPFYEQYF
DNA: TGTGCCACCAGTGACCCTAGCGGGCCATTCTACGAGCAGTACTTC

V: TRBV7-2
D: TRBD2
size: -
J: TRBJ2-1
CDR3: CASSSQLAGGDNEQFF
DNA: TGTGCCAGCAGCTCCCAGCTAGCGGGAGGTGACAATGAGCAGTTCTTC

V: TRBV14
D: -
size: -
J: TRBJ2-1
CDR3: CASSHYRNGLTSYNEQFF
DNA: TGTGCCAGCAGCCATTACCGAAACGGTCTAACCTCCTACAATGAGCAGTTCTTC

V: TRBV29-1
D: -
size: -
J: TRBJ1-2
CDR3: CSVEGGTRGYTF
DNA: TGCAGCGTTGAAGGAGGGACCCGGGGCTACACCTTC

V: TRBV5-1
D: -
size: -
J: TRBJ2-3
CDR3: CASSLEVGTDTQYF
DNA: TGCGCCAGCAGCTTGGAAGTCGGGACAGATACGCAGTATTTT

V: TRBV7-6
D: TRBD2
size: -
J: TRBJ2-7
CDR3: CASSPLPAGSLEQYF
DNA: TGTGCCAGCAGCCCACTCCCAGCGGGATCCTTGGAGCAGTACTTC

V: TRBV5-1
D: TRBD2
size: -
J: TRBJ2-1
CDR3: CASSVGTSNEQFF
DNA: TGCGCCAGCAGCGTAGGGACTAGCAATGAGCAGTTCTTC

V: TRBV7-9
D: TRBD1
size: -
J: TRBJ1-2
CDR3: CASSDIQGADYTF
DNA: TGTGCCAGCAGCGACATACAGGGGGCAGACTACACCTTC

V: TRBV9
D: -
size: -
J: TRBJ2-3
CDR3: CASSVKGSTTTDTQYF
DNA: TGTGCCAGCAGCGTAAAGGGTAGCACCACCACAGATACGCAGTATTTT

V: TRBV24-1
D: TRBD2
size: few
J: TRBJ2-1
CDR3: CATSDPSLAGGPDEQFF
DNA: TGTGCCACCAGTGACCCTAGTCTAGCGGGAGGGCCCGATGAGCAGTTCTTC

V: TRBV7-2
D: -
size: -
J: TRBJ2-7
CDR3: CASSLLAYYSYEQYF
DNA: TGTGCCAGCAGCTTACTAGCGTATTACTCCTACGAGCAGTACTTC

V: TRBV29-1
D: TRBD2
size: -
J: TRBJ2-3
CDR3: CSVIAGGADTQYF
DNA: TGCAGCGTCATAGCGGGAGGGGCAGATACGCAGTATTTT

V: TRBV2
D: -
size: -
J: TRBJ2-7
CDR3: CASRGGSSYEQYF
DNA: TGTGCCAGCAGGGGGGGAAGCTCCTACGAGCAGTACTTC

V: TRBV2
D: -
size: -
J: TRBJ2-3
CDR3: CARKYGDTQYF
DNA: TGTGCCAGGAAATACGGAGATACGCAGTATTTT

V: TRBV19
D: -
size: -
J: TRBJ2-5
CDR3: CASSRGAEETQYF
DNA: TGTGCCAGTAGTAGAGGGGCAGAAGAGACCCAGTACTTC

V: TRBV2
D: TRBD1
size: once
J: TRBJ2-7
CDR3: CASIMRGQIYEQYF
DNA: TGTGCCAGCATTATGAGGGGACAGATCTACGAGCAGTACTTC

V: TRBV3-1/TRBV3-2
D: -
size: -
J: TRBJ1-2
CDR3: CASSLRTANYGYTF
DNA: TGTGCCAGCAGCTTACGGACAGCTAACTATGGCTACACCTTC

V: TRBV30
D: -
size: -
J: TRBJ2-3
CDR3: CAWKDYRRTDTQYF
DNA: TGTGCCTGGAAGGACTACAGACGCACAGATACGCAGTATTTT

V: TRBV12-3/TRBV12-4
D: -
size: -
J: TRBJ1-1
CDR3: CASRRVNTEAFF
DNA: TGTGCCAGCAGGAGGGTGAACACTGAAGCTTTCTTT

V: TRBV18
D: -
size: -
J: TRBJ2-2
CDR3: CASSQVMGDTGELFF
DNA: TGTGCCAGCTCCCAAGTCATGGGGGACACCGGGGAGCTGTTTTTT

V: TRBV19
D: TRBD2
size: -
J: TRBJ2-7
CDR3: CASSLTGGSRRKEQYF
DNA: TGTGCCAGTAGCCTTACAGGCGGGAGCAGACGTAAGGAGCAGTACTTC

V: TRBV7-2
D: TRBD1
size: -
J: TRBJ1-2
CDR3: CASRETGGKKGYTF
DNA: TGTGCCAGCAGGGAGACAGGGGGCAAAAAGGGCTACACCTTC

V: TRBV12-5
D: -
size: -
J: TRBJ1-1
CDR3: CASGLVLPGSHRNTEAFF
DNA: TGTGCTAGTGGTTTGGTACTCCCGGGATCGCACCGTAACACTGAAGCTTTCTTT

V: TRBV29-1
D: -
size: -
J: TRBJ2-3
CDR3: CSVGGAGLDTQYF
DNA: TGCAGCGTTGGAGGGGCAGGGTTGGATACGCAGTATTTT

V: TRBV20-1
D: -
size: -
J: TRBJ2-7
CDR3: CSASDRTYEQYF
DNA: TGCAGTGCTAGTGACAGGACATACGAGCAGTACTTC

V: TRBV18
D: TRBD2
size: -
J: TRBJ2-7
CDR3: CASSLAGESEQYF
DNA: TGTGCCAGCTCACTAGCGGGAGAATCCGAGCAGTACTTC

V: TRBV24-1
D: TRBD1
size: -
J: TRBJ2-1
CDR3: CATSQPGQGTYNEQFF
DNA: TGTGCCACCAGTCAGCCGGGACAGGGGACTTACAATGAGCAGTTCTTC

V: TRBV7-3
D: TRBD2
size: -
J: TRBJ2-5
CDR3: CASSPRGGETQYF
DNA: TGTGCCAGCAGCCCCCGGGGGGGGGAGACCCAGTACTTC

V: TRBV24-1
D: -
size: -
J: TRBJ1-2
CDR3: CATSDFSRSDGYTF
DNA: TGTGCCACCAGTGATTTCTCCAGATCGGATGGCTACACCTTC

V: TRBV5-1
D: -
size: -
J: TRBJ1-1
CDR3: CASSWGRINTEAFF
DNA: TGCGCCAGCAGCTGGGGCAGGATAAACACTGAAGCTTTCTTT

V: TRBV30
D: -
size: -
J: TRBJ2-3
CDR3: CAWSESRSTDTQYF
DNA: TGTGCCTGGAGTGAAAGCAGGAGCACAGATACGCAGTATTTT

V: TRBV7-9
D: -
size: -
J: TRBJ2-2
CDR3: CASSPELVSTGELFF
DNA: TGTGCCAGCAGCCCTGAACTAGTGAGCACCGGGGAGCTGTTTTTT

V: TRBV19
D: -
size: many
J: TRBJ2-7
CDR3: CASNSGQSYEQYF
DNA: TGTGCCAGTAACTCGGGCCAATCCTACGAGCAGTACTTC